Listed below are T cell receptor beta chains from one sample, sequenced in a study of blood T cell repertoires in COVID-19. Clones were read by immunoSEQ multiplex PCR, and TCRdb kept only the in-frame ones, dropping some. The sample holds about 200,000 clones; 70% to 80% are singletons and the top ten take over 5%. The specimen sequenced was peripheral blood. The source of these receptors is a woman aged 40 to 50 with COVID-19, enrolled during active disease. CDR3s include the opening cysteine and the closing phenylalanine or tryptophan. Fields, in order: D gene, V gene, J gene, clone size, CDR3 DNA, CDR3 protein. A D gene is named only where the DNA matches it firmly. Clone size is given for some rows only: seen once, a few or many times, or a class if the clone is expanded.

D gene: TRBD2
V gene: TRBV2
J gene: TRBJ2-7
clone size: .
CDR3 DNA: TGTGCCAGCATTCGGACTAGCCCCCCATACGAGCAGTACTTC
CDR3 protein: CASIRTSPPYEQYF

D gene: TRBD2
V gene: TRBV28
J gene: TRBJ2-1
clone size: .
CDR3 DNA: TGTGCCAGTTTTTCGGGCGGGGGGGCATCCAGTGAGCAGTTCTTC
CDR3 protein: CASFSGGGASSEQFF

D gene: TRBD2
V gene: TRBV4-1
J gene: TRBJ2-7
clone size: once
CDR3 DNA: TGCGCCAGCAGCCAAGAGGGGACTAGCGGGAGCAACGAGCAGTACTTC
CDR3 protein: CASSQEGTSGSNEQYF

D gene: TRBD1
V gene: TRBV3-1/TRBV3-2
J gene: TRBJ1-2
clone size: .
CDR3 DNA: TGTGCCAGCAGCCACCGGGGACAGCCTAACTATGGCTACACCTTC
CDR3 protein: CASSHRGQPNYGYTF

D gene: .
V gene: TRBV5-4
J gene: TRBJ1-4
clone size: .
CDR3 DNA: TGTGCCAGCAGCTTGACAGGGAATGAAAAACTGTTTTTT
CDR3 protein: CASSLTGNEKLFF

D gene: TRBD1
V gene: TRBV3-1/TRBV3-2
J gene: TRBJ1-1
clone size: .
CDR3 DNA: TGTGCCAGCAGCCAAGGGACAGGGAACACTGAAGCTTTCTTT
CDR3 protein: CASSQGTGNTEAFF

D gene: .
V gene: TRBV7-9
J gene: TRBJ2-7
clone size: few
CDR3 DNA: TGTGCCAGCAGGAAAGGACAGAACTACGAGCAGTACTTC
CDR3 protein: CASRKGQNYEQYF

D gene: .
V gene: TRBV29-1
J gene: TRBJ2-5
clone size: .
CDR3 DNA: TGCAGCGTTGCAACCAGGTTTAGGGAGACCCAGTACTTC
CDR3 protein: CSVATRFRETQYF

D gene: TRBD2
V gene: TRBV24-1
J gene: TRBJ2-1
clone size: .
CDR3 DNA: TGTGCCACCAGTGATCAGGGGCCTAGCGGGAGAGATGAGCAGTTCTTC
CDR3 protein: CATSDQGPSGRDEQFF

D gene: TRBD1
V gene: TRBV5-1
J gene: TRBJ1-2
clone size: .
CDR3 DNA: TGCGCCAGCAGTTCCGGGACAGGCTTTCGTGGCTACACCTTC
CDR3 protein: CASSSGTGFRGYTF

D gene: .
V gene: TRBV5-6
J gene: TRBJ2-2
clone size: .
CDR3 DNA: TGTGCCAGCAGCTTGACTAGGAGGAACACCGGGGAGCTGTTTTTT
CDR3 protein: CASSLTRRNTGELFF

D gene: .
V gene: TRBV10-3
J gene: TRBJ1-1
clone size: .
CDR3 DNA: TGTGCCATCAGAGGCAGGGCTGGAACTGAAGCTTTCTTT
CDR3 protein: CAIRGRAGTEAFF

D gene: .
V gene: TRBV10-1
J gene: TRBJ2-3
clone size: .
CDR3 DNA: TGCGCCAGCAGTGATTCTATGCCGGGGAATACGCAGTATTTT
CDR3 protein: CASSDSMPGNTQYF

D gene: .
V gene: TRBV6-5
J gene: TRBJ2-7
clone size: .
CDR3 DNA: TGTGCCAGCACCCGCGGGTCAGCTCTATCCTACGAGCAGTACTTC
CDR3 protein: CASTRGSALSYEQYF

D gene: TRBD1
V gene: TRBV24-1
J gene: TRBJ1-2
clone size: .
CDR3 DNA: TGTGCCACCAGTGATGGGACAGGTTATGGCTACACCTTC
CDR3 protein: CATSDGTGYGYTF

D gene: TRBD1
V gene: TRBV11-2
J gene: TRBJ1-1
clone size: .
CDR3 DNA: TGTGCCAGCAGCCGGGGACAGGTTTCATCCGAAGCTTTCTTT
CDR3 protein: CASSRGQVSSEAFF

D gene: .
V gene: TRBV18
J gene: TRBJ1-2
clone size: once
CDR3 DNA: TGTGCCAGCTCACCGACCAGGGCTGGCTACACCTTC
CDR3 protein: CASSPTRAGYTF

D gene: .
V gene: TRBV5-4
J gene: TRBJ2-7
clone size: .
CDR3 DNA: TGTGCCAGCAGCGTCGACGGGACCTACGAGCAGTACTTC
CDR3 protein: CASSVDGTYEQYF

D gene: .
V gene: TRBV12-3/TRBV12-4
J gene: TRBJ2-3
clone size: .
CDR3 DNA: TGTGCCAGCAGTTTTTTAGCAGATACGCAGTATTTT
CDR3 protein: CASSFLADTQYF

D gene: .
V gene: TRBV7-2
J gene: TRBJ2-7
clone size: .
CDR3 DNA: TGTGCCAGCAGCTTAGTAGGCAGGGGAACCTACGAGCAGTACTTC
CDR3 protein: CASSLVGRGTYEQYF

D gene: .
V gene: TRBV7-2
J gene: TRBJ1-3
clone size: once
CDR3 DNA: TGTGCCAGCAGCTTAGACCTTAGATGGGGGGGAAGAAACACCATATATTTT
CDR3 protein: CASSLDLRWGGRNTIYF

D gene: .
V gene: TRBV14
J gene: TRBJ2-5
clone size: .
CDR3 DNA: TGTGCCAGCAGTCGCCAATCACGGCGGGCGAAGGAGACCCAGTACTTC
CDR3 protein: CASSRQSRRAKETQYF

D gene: .
V gene: TRBV5-6
J gene: TRBJ2-7
clone size: .
CDR3 DNA: TGTGCCAGCAGCCCCCGGCGTAGGGGGATGGACGAGCAGTACTTC
CDR3 protein: CASSPRRRGMDEQYF

D gene: .
V gene: TRBV11-2
J gene: TRBJ1-2
clone size: .
CDR3 DNA: TGTGCCAGCAGCTTAGATTACGGGTCCTCCTATGGCTACACCTTC
CDR3 protein: CASSLDYGSSYGYTF

D gene: TRBD1
V gene: TRBV5-4
J gene: TRBJ2-7
clone size: .
CDR3 DNA: TGTGCCAGCAGCTCCGGGACAGGGTCCAACTACGAGCAGTACTTC
CDR3 protein: CASSSGTGSNYEQYF

D gene: TRBD2
V gene: TRBV6-5
J gene: TRBJ2-4
clone size: .
CDR3 DNA: TGTGCCACTACAGCACAGGCTACGGGGGGAAACATTCAGTACTTC
CDR3 protein: CATTAQATGGNIQYF

D gene: TRBD1
V gene: TRBV3-1/TRBV3-2
J gene: TRBJ1-6
clone size: .
CDR3 DNA: TGTGCCAGCAGCCGCAGACAGGGATTTAATAATTCACCCCTCCACTTT
CDR3 protein: CASSRRQGFNNSPLHF

D gene: TRBD1
V gene: TRBV19
J gene: TRBJ2-7
clone size: .
CDR3 DNA: TGTGCCAGTGCCAGGGACAGCTACGAGCAGTACTTC
CDR3 protein: CASARDSYEQYF

D gene: TRBD2
V gene: TRBV5-1
J gene: TRBJ2-3
clone size: .
CDR3 DNA: TGCGCCAGCAGCTTGGTAAGCGGGAGGGCCCCAGATACGCAGTATTTT
CDR3 protein: CASSLVSGRAPDTQYF

D gene: TRBD1
V gene: TRBV4-1
J gene: TRBJ2-7
clone size: .
CDR3 DNA: TGCGCCAGCAGCCAAGATTTCGGGGACAGATTCTACGAGCAGTACTTC
CDR3 protein: CASSQDFGDRFYEQYF

D gene: .
V gene: TRBV6-5
J gene: TRBJ1-2
clone size: .
CDR3 DNA: TGTGCCAGCCGGGAGGACCTCTATGGCTACACCTTC
CDR3 protein: CASREDLYGYTF

D gene: TRBD2
V gene: TRBV30
J gene: TRBJ2-7
clone size: many
CDR3 DNA: TGTGCCTGGATCAAAAGGCCTGGGGTAGCGGGCGAGCAGTACTTC
CDR3 protein: CAWIKRPGVAGEQYF

D gene: .
V gene: TRBV7-8
J gene: TRBJ1-4
clone size: .
CDR3 DNA: TGTGCCAGCAGCTTAGCAGCGGCAACTAATGAAAAACTGTTTTTT
CDR3 protein: CASSLAAATNEKLFF

D gene: .
V gene: TRBV2
J gene: TRBJ1-2
clone size: .
CDR3 DNA: TGTGCCAGCGGCCGGGATCCGAGTGGCTACACCTTC
CDR3 protein: CASGRDPSGYTF

D gene: TRBD1
V gene: TRBV18
J gene: TRBJ1-4
clone size: .
CDR3 DNA: TGTGCCAGCTCACCACCGTTTAGTCAGACAGGGTCCGAAAGACTGTTTTTT
CDR3 protein: CASSPPFSQTGSERLFF

D gene: TRBD1
V gene: TRBV7-9
J gene: TRBJ1-4
clone size: .
CDR3 DNA: TGTGCCAGCAGCTCGGGACAGGGGGCTGAAAAACTGTTTTTT
CDR3 protein: CASSSGQGAEKLFF

D gene: .
V gene: TRBV5-6
J gene: TRBJ1-2
clone size: few
CDR3 DNA: TGTGCCAGCAGCTTCGACTATGGCTACACCTTC
CDR3 protein: CASSFDYGYTF

D gene: .
V gene: TRBV4-2
J gene: TRBJ1-1
clone size: .
CDR3 DNA: TGTGCCAGCAGCCACCCCTCCGGGACATTGAACACTGAAGCTTTCTTT
CDR3 protein: CASSHPSGTLNTEAFF

D gene: .
V gene: TRBV3-1/TRBV3-2
J gene: TRBJ2-2
clone size: .
CDR3 DNA: TGTGCCAGTACCCGGACCGGGGAGCTGTTTTTT
CDR3 protein: CASTRTGELFF

D gene: .
V gene: TRBV7-2
J gene: TRBJ1-2
clone size: .
CDR3 DNA: TGTGCCAGCAGCTTAGAGGGGATAACAGGCCCTACCTATGGCTACACCTTC
CDR3 protein: CASSLEGITGPTYGYTF

D gene: .
V gene: TRBV7-7
J gene: TRBJ1-3
clone size: many
CDR3 DNA: TGTGCCAGCAGCTACCGGGACACTTTAAATTGTTCTGGAAACACCATATATTTT
CDR3 protein: CASSYRDTLNCSGNTIYF

D gene: .
V gene: TRBV18
J gene: TRBJ1-1
clone size: .
CDR3 DNA: TGTGCCAGCTCACCACGGGGTTCGGAGGCGGACACTGAAGCTTTCTTT
CDR3 protein: CASSPRGSEADTEAFF

D gene: TRBD2
V gene: TRBV19
J gene: TRBJ2-3
clone size: .
CDR3 DNA: TGTGCCAGTAGTTCGACTAGCGGGGGGCCAGATACGCAGTATTTT
CDR3 protein: CASSSTSGGPDTQYF

D gene: TRBD2
V gene: TRBV28
J gene: TRBJ2-3
clone size: .
CDR3 DNA: TGTGCCAGCGGATGGGAGGGTACGCAGTATTTT
CDR3 protein: CASGWEGTQYF

D gene: .
V gene: TRBV5-6
J gene: TRBJ1-5
clone size: .
CDR3 DNA: TGTGCCAGCAGCCCTGGTTGGGGAGGAGGACAGCCCCAGCATTTT
CDR3 protein: CASSPGWGGGQPQHF

D gene: TRBD1
V gene: TRBV7-2
J gene: TRBJ2-5
clone size: .
CDR3 DNA: TGTGCCAGCAGCCTGAACAGGGGGCAAGAGACCCAGTACTTC
CDR3 protein: CASSLNRGQETQYF

D gene: .
V gene: TRBV9
J gene: TRBJ2-3
clone size: few
CDR3 DNA: TGTGCCAGCAGCCGGGGAGATACGCAGTATTTT
CDR3 protein: CASSRGDTQYF

D gene: .
V gene: TRBV7-9
J gene: TRBJ2-6
clone size: .
CDR3 DNA: TGTGCCAGCAGCCCCCGGGCTGGGGCCAACGTCCTGACTTTC
CDR3 protein: CASSPRAGANVLTF

D gene: .
V gene: TRBV7-2
J gene: TRBJ2-5
clone size: .
CDR3 DNA: TGTGCCAGCAGCCTAACCACGATGTCTTCTTGGGAGACCCAGTACTTC
CDR3 protein: CASSLTTMSSWETQYF

D gene: TRBD1
V gene: TRBV27
J gene: TRBJ1-5
clone size: .
CDR3 DNA: TGTGCCAGCAGTTTAGGACAGGGGCAGTTTCAGCCCCAGCATTTT
CDR3 protein: CASSLGQGQFQPQHF

D gene: .
V gene: TRBV29-1
J gene: TRBJ1-2
clone size: .
CDR3 DNA: TGCAGCGTAGGCTTGATGGACAGCTATGGCTACACCTTC
CDR3 protein: CSVGLMDSYGYTF

D gene: TRBD1
V gene: TRBV7-9
J gene: TRBJ2-7
clone size: .
CDR3 DNA: TGTGCCAGCAGCTCGGGACAGGGAAGCCGCGAGCAGTACTTC
CDR3 protein: CASSSGQGSREQYF

D gene: .
V gene: TRBV25-1
J gene: TRBJ2-1
clone size: few
CDR3 DNA: TGTGCCAGCAGTGTTTCCCTAGCGCCCCTTATGAATGAGCAGTTCTTC
CDR3 protein: CASSVSLAPLMNEQFF

D gene: .
V gene: TRBV18
J gene: TRBJ1-5
clone size: once
CDR3 DNA: TGTGCCAGCTCACTGGATCAGGGGTGGGACCATCAGCCCCAGCATTTT
CDR3 protein: CASSLDQGWDHQPQHF

D gene: .
V gene: TRBV5-1
J gene: TRBJ2-7
clone size: .
CDR3 DNA: TGCGCCAGCAGCTTCGCCTACACAGAACTCTACGAGCAGTACTTC
CDR3 protein: CASSFAYTELYEQYF

D gene: .
V gene: TRBV14
J gene: TRBJ1-3
clone size: few
CDR3 DNA: TGTGCCAGCAGCCAGCGGCAGAGCTCTGGAAACACCATATATTTT
CDR3 protein: CASSQRQSSGNTIYF

D gene: TRBD2
V gene: TRBV19
J gene: TRBJ2-7
clone size: .
CDR3 DNA: TGTGCCAGTTCCGGACTAGGTCTATCCTACGAGCAGTACTTC
CDR3 protein: CASSGLGLSYEQYF